These 21 T cell receptor beta chains were all obtained from the same sample, sequenced in a study of blood T cell repertoires in COVID-19. TCRdb keeps only in-frame clones here, not all; method: immunoSEQ multiplex PCR. Found here are approximately 270,000 clones, approximately 86% of them singletons; the top ten hold about 8.6%. Sequencing was done on a sample of peripheral blood. The receptors come from a man aged 35-49 years with active or convalescent COVID-19.

Many counts were recorded for this clone. The chain employs TRBV5-6 and TRBJ1-1; TRBD1 matches 8 bases. V was clipped by 4 bases and J by 8 bases; unmatched bases: 7. Germline assignment: CDR1 SGHDT and CDR2 YYEEEE. This CDR3 has 13 amino acids. CDR3 in amino acids: CASSADRVAEAFF. In nucleotides, the CDR3 is TGTGCCAGCAGCGCGGACAGGGTGGCGGAAGCTTTCTTT.

This rearrangement joins TRBV4-1 to TRBJ2-1; TRBD1 aligns across 8 bases. This CDR3 contains 13 residues. V trimming: 4 bases; J trimming: 10 bases; junction bases outside the gene matches: 6. Germline V gives CDR1 MGHRA, CDR2 YSYEKL. The CDR3, as DNA: TGCGCCAGCAGCCGGACAGGGAGATACGAGCAGTTCTTC. Translation gives CASSRTGRYEQFF.

This clone showed up just once. V usage is TRBV5-1 and J usage is TRBJ2-5; the D gene is possibly TRBD2 (6 bases). This CDR3 contains 12 residues. The V end lost 9 bases, the J end lost 3 bases, and 12 bases lay between the germline ends. Germline CDR1 and CDR2: SGHRS and YFSETQ. CDR3 DNA sequence: TGCGCCACCCGGGACTCCAAAGAGACCCAGTACTTC. Translated: CATRDSKETQYF.

This clone has a handful of counts. The CDR3 DNA reads as TGTGCCAGCAGAAGAACAGGGCTAATCAATCAGCCCCAGCATTTT. Residues: CASRRTGLINQPQHF. V is TRBV6-5 and J is TRBJ1-5; perhaps TRBD1 as D (6 bases). V lost 6 bases and J lost 3, with 15 bases in between. Germline V gives CDR1 MNHEY, CDR2 SVGAGI. The CDR3 is made up of 15 amino acids.

The chain links TRBV24-1 to TRBJ2-1; TRBD2 matches 11 bases. Germline-derived CDR1 and CDR2 are KGHDR and SFDVKD. The CDR3 extends over 15 amino acids. With 4 bases clipped from V and 8 bases from J, the junction kept 6 bases outside the gene matches. CDR3 in amino acids: CATSDRTGLADEQFF. The CDR3 nucleotides are TGTGCCACCAGTGACCGAACGGGACTAGCGGATGAGCAGTTCTTC.

The V and J genes are TRBV11-2 and TRBJ2-1; 10 positions agree with TRBD1. CDR1 and CDR2 from the germline V gene are SGHAT and FQNNGV. V shed 5 bases, J shed 5 bases, and the junction held 9 bases outside the gene matches. The CDR3 extends over 16 amino acids. CDR3 in DNA: TGTGCCAGCAGCCACAACCGGGGACAGGGGCACAATGAGCAGTTCTTC. This translates into CASSHNRGQGHNEQFF.

This rearrangement joins TRBV11-2 to TRBJ1-4, with 7 bases lining up with TRBD1. In germline, CDR1 is SGHAT, CDR2 FQNNGV. The length of the CDR3 is 15 residues. Germline trimming cut 6 bases from V and 0 bases from J; bases unmatched to any gene: 4. CDR3 bases: TGTGCCAGCAGTCAACAGGGGACAACTAATGAAAAACTGTTTTTT. Protein: CASSQQGTTNEKLFF.

The chain links TRBV6-5 to TRBJ1-4; no definite D call. Deletions cut 7 bases from V and 0 bases from J, with 12 bases between. The CDR3 loop spans 15 amino acids. Germline CDR1 reads MNHEY; CDR2 reads SVGAGI. The CDR3, as DNA: TGTGCCAGCATGTATCCCGAGGCAACTAATGAAAAACTGTTTTTT. Amino acids: CASMYPEATNEKLFF.

The J gene is TRBJ1-6, the V gene TRBV3-1 (or the pseudogene TRBV3-2); weak D call: TRBD1 (5 bases). The CDR3 is 15 residues long. Germline V lookup: CDR1 LGHDT, CDR2 YNNKEL (reference sequence). V lost 3 bases and J 3 bases, leaving 9 bases between the germline ends. The CDR3 DNA sequence: TGTGCCAGCAGCCAGGTTGACAGCTATAATTCACCCCTCCACTTT. Protein product: CASSQVDSYNSPLHF.

V gene TRBV12-3 or TRBV12-4 combines with J gene TRBJ1-1; D remains ambiguous. The CDR3 spans 13 residues. Trimming removed 5 bases from V and 1 base from J, with 8 bases in between. The CDR3 nucleotides read TGTGCCAGCAGTCCCACTAAGAACACTGAAGCTTTCTTT. This translates into CASSPTKNTEAFF.

The rearrangement uses TRBV5-1 and TRBJ2-5; D gene unclear. The germline V gene encodes CDR1 SGHRS and CDR2 YFSETQ. Deletions cut 2 bases from V and 0 bases from J, with 8 bases between. The CDR3 length is 14 residues. CDR3 sequence: CASSFSADQETQYF. The CDR3 DNA sequence: TGCGCCAGCAGCTTTAGTGCGGACCAAGAGACCCAGTACTTC.

V is TRBV6-5 and J is TRBJ2-7; perhaps TRBD1 as D (6 bases). V lost 2 bases and J 7 bases, leaving 15 bases between the germline ends. From germline, CDR1 is MNHEY and CDR2 SVGAGI. The CDR3 runs 14 residues. The CDR3 sequence is CASSYRRDTHEQYF. The CDR3 DNA reads as TGTGCCAGCAGTTACCGCCGGGACACGCATGAGCAGTACTTC.

The chain recombines TRBV29-1 with TRBJ2-7, with TRBD2 matching over 11 bases. Germline-derived CDR1 and CDR2 are SQVTM and ANQGSEA. The CDR3 contains 14 residues. V gave up 4 bases and J gave up 3 bases; unmatched junction bases: 5. The CDR3 coding sequence is TGCAGCGTTGCGGCACTAGCGGGAGACTACGAGCAGTACTTC. It specifies CSVAALAGDYEQYF.

V usage is TRBV30 and J usage is TRBJ2-2, with D possibly matching TRBD1 (5 bases). This CDR3 is 13 amino acids long. V was pared by 4 bases and J by 6 bases, with 12 bases between. The germline gives CDR1 GTSNPN, CDR2 SVGIG (reference sequence). CDR3 sequence (DNA): TGTGCCTGGACCGTCGTACAGGCCGGGGAGCTGTTTTTT. Translation: CAWTVVQAGELFF.

V is TRBV7-2 and J is TRBJ2-7; 8 bases line up with TRBD2. The J segment lost 3 bases and the V segment lost 1 base, leaving 5 bases of the junction unmatched. The CDR3 is made up of 15 amino acids. Germline V gene lookup returns CDR1 SGHTA and CDR2 FQGNSA. CDR3 in DNA: TGTGCCAGCAGCTTAGGGGGTAGCGGGATCTACGAGCAGTACTTC. Protein: CASSLGGSGIYEQYF. Variable domain in full (rest from reference TRBV7-2 and TRBJ2-7): GAGVSQSPSNKVTEKGKDVELRCDPISGHTALYWYRQSLGQGLEFLIYFQGNSAPDKSGLPSDRFSAERTGGSVSTLTIQRTQQEDSAVYLCASSLGGSGIYEQYFGPGTRLTVT.

This chain links TRBV3-1 (or the pseudogene TRBV3-2) with TRBJ1-1; tentative D call: TRBD1 (5 bases). V lost 4 bases and J lost 5, with 14 bases in between. From germline, CDR1 is LGHDT and CDR2 YNNKEL (reference sequence). The CDR3 is made up of 14 amino acids. The CDR3 DNA sequence: TGTGCCAGCAGCCCCAATCAGGGTCGAACTGAAGCTTTCTTT. It is translated as CASSPNQGRTEAFF.

CDR3 sequence: CASSQDRNTNYGYTF. The CDR3 DNA sequence: TGTGCCAGCAGCCAAGACAGGAACACTAACTATGGCTACACCTTC. This chain links TRBV4-2 with TRBJ1-2; D ambiguous. The CDR3 totals 15 residues. Germline V gene lookup returns CDR1 LGHNA and CDR2 YNFKEQ. V was clipped by 0 bases and J by 0 bases, with 8 bases between them.

In its sample, this clone was seen a few times. The chain employs TRBV6-5 and TRBJ1-2; D is perhaps TRBD1 (6 bases). Germline V gene data show CDR1 as MNHEY and CDR2 as SVGAGI. CDR3 length equals 12 residues. The CDR3 DNA is TGTGCAGCAAGTTGGGGGGGCGTTGGCTACACCTTC. It codes for CAASWGGVGYTF.

The chain combines TRBV2 with TRBJ2-4, with 7 bases matching TRBD2. After removal of 6 bases from V and 0 bases from J, the junction contained 11 bases not matched to a gene. Germline-derived CDR1 and CDR2 are SNHLY and FYNNEI. The CDR3 totals 17 residues. As DNA, the CDR3 is TGTGCCAGCAGCCGCCGACGGGGGGATGTAGCCAAAAACATTCAGTACTTC. Residues: CASSRRRGDVAKNIQYF.

This chain uses TRBV9 with TRBJ2-7; D may be TRBD1 (6 bases). V lost 4 bases and J lost 2, with 13 bases in between. The CDR3 is 14 amino acids. Per the germline V gene, CDR1 is SGDLS and CDR2 is YYNGEE. This CDR3 is CASSPDRHPYEQYF. In DNA form, the CDR3 reads TGTGCCAGCAGCCCTGACAGGCACCCCTACGAGCAGTACTTC. Together with reference TRBV9 and TRBJ2-7, the CDR3 gives the full variable domain: DSGVTQTPKHLITATGQRVTLRCSPRSGDLSVYWYQQSLDQGLQFLIQYYNGEERAKGNILERFSAQQFPDLHSELNLSSLELGDSALYFCASSPDRHPYEQYFGPGTRLTVT.

The chain couples TRBV7-2 to TRBJ1-1, with D possibly matching TRBD1 (5 bases). V lost 5 bases to trimming and J lost 7 bases, with 17 bases between them. CDR3 length: 14 amino acids. Germline V CDR1 and CDR2: SGHTA, FQGNSA. The CDR3 region is CASSPFRESIEAFF. In DNA, the CDR3 is TGTGCCAGCAGCCCCTTCAGGGAATCAATTGAAGCTTTCTTT.